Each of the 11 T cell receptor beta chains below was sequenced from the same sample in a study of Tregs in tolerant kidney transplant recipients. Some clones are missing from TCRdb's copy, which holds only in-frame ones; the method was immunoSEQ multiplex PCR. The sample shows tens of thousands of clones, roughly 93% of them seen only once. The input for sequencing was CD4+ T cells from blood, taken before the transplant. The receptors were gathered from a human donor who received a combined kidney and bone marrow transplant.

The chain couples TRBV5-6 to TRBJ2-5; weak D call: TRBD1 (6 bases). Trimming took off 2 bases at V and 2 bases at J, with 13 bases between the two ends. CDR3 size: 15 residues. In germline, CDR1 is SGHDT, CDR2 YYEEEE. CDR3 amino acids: CASSFTGHGQETQYF. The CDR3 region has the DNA TGTGCCAGCAGCTTCACGGGACATGGACAAGAGACCCAGTACTTC.

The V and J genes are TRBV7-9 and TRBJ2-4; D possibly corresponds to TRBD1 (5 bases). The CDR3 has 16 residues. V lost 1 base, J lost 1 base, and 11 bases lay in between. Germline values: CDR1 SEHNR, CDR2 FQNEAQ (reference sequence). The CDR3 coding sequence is TGTGCCAGCAGCTTAGGTTTAGGGGTGGCCAAAAACATTCAGTACTTC. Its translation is CASSLGLGVAKNIQYF.

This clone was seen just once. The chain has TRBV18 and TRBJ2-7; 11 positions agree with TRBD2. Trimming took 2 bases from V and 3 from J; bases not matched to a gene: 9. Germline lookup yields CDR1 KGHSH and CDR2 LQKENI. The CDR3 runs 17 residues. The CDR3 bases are TGTGCCAGCTCACCAACGCTTAGCGGGGGGGGTGTCTACGAGCAGTACTTC. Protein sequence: CASSPTLSGGGVYEQYF.

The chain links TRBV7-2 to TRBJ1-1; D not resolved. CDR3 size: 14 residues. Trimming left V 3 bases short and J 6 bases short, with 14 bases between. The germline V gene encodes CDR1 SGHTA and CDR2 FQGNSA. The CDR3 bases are TGTGCCAGCAGCTTTACATTCGGGTACGCTGAAGCTTTCTTT. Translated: CASSFTFGYAEAFF.

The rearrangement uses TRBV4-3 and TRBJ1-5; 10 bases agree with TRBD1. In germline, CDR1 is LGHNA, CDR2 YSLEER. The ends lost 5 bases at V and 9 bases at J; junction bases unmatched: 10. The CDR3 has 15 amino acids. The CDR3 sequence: CASSTRDRGFRPQHF. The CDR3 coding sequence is TGCGCCAGCAGCACCCGGGACAGGGGTTTTAGGCCCCAGCATTTT.

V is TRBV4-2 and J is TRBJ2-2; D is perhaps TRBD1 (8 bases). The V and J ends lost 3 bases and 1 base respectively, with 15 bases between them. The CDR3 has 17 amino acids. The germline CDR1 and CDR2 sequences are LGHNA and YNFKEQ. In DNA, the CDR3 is TGTGCCAGCAGCCACGGGGGGACAGGCAAGAACACCGGGGAGCTGTTTTTT. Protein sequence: CASSHGGTGKNTGELFF.

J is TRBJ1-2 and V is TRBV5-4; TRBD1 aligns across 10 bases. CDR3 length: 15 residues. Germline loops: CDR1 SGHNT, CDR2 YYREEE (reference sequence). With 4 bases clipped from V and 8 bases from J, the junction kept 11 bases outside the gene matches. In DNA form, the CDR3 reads TGTGCCAGCAGCACCCGACAGGGGGCGCCAGGGGGCTACACCTTC. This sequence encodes CASSTRQGAPGGYTF.

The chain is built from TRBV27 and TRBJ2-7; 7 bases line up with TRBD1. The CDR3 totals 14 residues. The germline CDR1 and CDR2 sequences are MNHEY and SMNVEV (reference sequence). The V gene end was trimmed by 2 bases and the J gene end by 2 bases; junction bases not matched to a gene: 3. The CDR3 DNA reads TGTGCCAGCAGTTTAAGCAGGGGGACCTACGAGCAGTACTTC. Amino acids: CASSLSRGTYEQYF.

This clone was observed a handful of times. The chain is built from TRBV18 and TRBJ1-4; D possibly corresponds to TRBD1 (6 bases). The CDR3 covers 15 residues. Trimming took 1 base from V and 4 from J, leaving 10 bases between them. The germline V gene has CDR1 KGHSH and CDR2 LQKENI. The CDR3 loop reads CASSPRGTHNEKLFF. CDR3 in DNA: TGTGCCAGCTCACCACGAGGGACACATAATGAAAAACTGTTTTTT.

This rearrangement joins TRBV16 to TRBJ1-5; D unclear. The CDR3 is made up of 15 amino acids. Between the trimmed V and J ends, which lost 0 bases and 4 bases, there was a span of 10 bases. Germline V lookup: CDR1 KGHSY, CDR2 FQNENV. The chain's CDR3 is CASSQSPPRNQPQHF. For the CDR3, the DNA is TGTGCCAGCAGCCAATCGCCTCCCAGAAATCAGCCCCAGCATTTT.

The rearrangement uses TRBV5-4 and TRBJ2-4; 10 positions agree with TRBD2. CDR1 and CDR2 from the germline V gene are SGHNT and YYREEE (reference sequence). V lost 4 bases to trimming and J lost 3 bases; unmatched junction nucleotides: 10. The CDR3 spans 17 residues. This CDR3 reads CASSQRPGTSDKNIQYF. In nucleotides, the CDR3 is TGTGCCAGCAGCCAACGGCCCGGGACTAGCGACAAAAACATTCAGTACTTC.